This T cell receptor (beta chain) was sequenced in a study of response to subunit inactivated influenza vaccine. This clonotype has only a few counts. The antigen is unknown. The trim removed 3 bases at V and 4 bases at J, leaving 10 bases unmatched. Germline loops: CDR1 SGHDT, CDR2 YYEEEE. The CDR3 totals 18 residues. TCRdb used MiXCR to reprocess the RT-PCR reads, holding one entry per CDR3 protein. This table holds roughly 700,000 distinct CDR3 sequences, 11% to 15% found once. Study results and caveats: The authors proposed limited new T cell recruitment per seasonal influenza vaccination.

The chain recombines TRBV5-6 with TRBJ1-6, with 10 bases fitting TRBD1. The material was PBMCs from blood, obtained about 14 days before vaccination. This TCR came from a man in his fifties or sixties who received an inactivated influenza vaccine. This CDR3 is CASSSSVTGGRYNSPLHF. The CDR3 nucleotides are TGTGCCAGCAGCTCGTCCGTGACAGGGGGCCGTTATAATTCACCCCTCCACTTT.